This note documents a single TCR beta chain sequence. Libraries were prepared by immunoSEQ multiplex PCR; TCRdb keeps only in-frame clonotypes and omits some of them. The sample records roughly 40,000 clones, over 65% being singletons. This sample was taken from a study of PD-L1 blockade in urothelial cancer. This CDR3 is 16 amino acids long. Germline V CDR1 and CDR2: LNHDA, SQIVND (reference sequence). The ends lost 7 bases at V and 4 bases at J; junction bases unmatched: 10. Specimen: PBMCs, collected around atezolizumab (anti-PD-L1) treatment. This chain uses TRBV19 with TRBJ2-3; 11 bases are shared with TRBD2. This TCR derives from a man between 65 and 79 years old with urothelial cancer. CDR3 bases: TGTGCCAGTACTCGCGGTAGCGGGAGGGCCTCAGATACGCAGTATTTT. Translating it yields CASTRGSGRASDTQYF.